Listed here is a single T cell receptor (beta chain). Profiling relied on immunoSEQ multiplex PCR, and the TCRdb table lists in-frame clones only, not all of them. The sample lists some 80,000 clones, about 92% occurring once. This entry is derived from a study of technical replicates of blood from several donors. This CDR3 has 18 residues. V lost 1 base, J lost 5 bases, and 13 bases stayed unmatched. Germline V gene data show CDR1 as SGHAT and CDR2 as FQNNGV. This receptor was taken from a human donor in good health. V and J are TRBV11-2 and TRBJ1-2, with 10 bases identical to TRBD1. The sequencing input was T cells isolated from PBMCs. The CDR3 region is CASSLAGTGAQSRYGYTF. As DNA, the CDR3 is TGTGCCAGCAGCTTAGCTGGGACAGGGGCCCAATCTAGATATGGCTACACCTTC. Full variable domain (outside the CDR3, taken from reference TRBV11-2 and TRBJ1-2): EAGVAQSPRYKIIEKRQSVAFWCNPISGHATLYWYQQILGQGPKLLIQFQNNGVVDDSQLPKDRFSAERLKGVDSTLKIQPAKLEDSAVYLCASSLAGTGAQSRYGYTFGSGTRLTVV.